These 23 T cell receptor beta chains originate from one sample sequenced in a study of memory CD4+ T cells and cytomegalovirus serostatus. Some clones are missing from TCRdb's copy, which holds only in-frame ones; the method was immunoSEQ multiplex PCR. The data hold 70,000 to 95,000 clones, with around 80% observed a single time. Single viable CD3+CD4+CD8-CD45RO+ cells were sorted as the memory CD4+ T cells. What was sequenced was memory CD4+ T cells from blood. Receptors were obtained from an adult in good health and CMV-seronegative.

The chain couples TRBV5-4 to TRBJ2-5, with unresolved D. The CDR3 is 14 residues long. The germline V and J ends were trimmed by 4 bases and 4 bases, with 14 bases remaining between them. Germline lookup yields CDR1 SGHNT and CDR2 YYREEE (reference sequence). The CDR3 sequence: CASSRSPRRETQYF. In nucleotides, the CDR3 is TGTGCCAGCAGCCGGTCTCCCAGGCGAGAGACCCAGTACTTC.

The gene calls are TRBV9 and TRBJ1-2; D remains ambiguous. There are 16 residues in the CDR3. The ends were cut back, 4 bases at V and 0 bases at J, with 16 bases in the middle. The germline V gene has CDR1 SGDLS and CDR2 YYNGEE. The DNA for the CDR3 is TGTGCCAGCAGCCCCTGGGATGGGAAATCTAACTATGGCTACACCTTC. Its protein product is CASSPWDGKSNYGYTF.

V is TRBV6-5 and J is TRBJ2-1; a weak D match, TRBD2 (6 bases). Germline CDR1 MNHEY, CDR2 SVGAGI. The CDR3 is 14 residues long. The ends were cut back, 5 bases at V and 1 base at J, with 9 bases in the middle. CDR3 amino acids: CASSLRGSYNEQFF. In nucleotides, the CDR3 is TGTGCCAGCAGTCTTCGGGGGTCCTACAATGAGCAGTTCTTC.

Notes on this clone: In the same sample, other DNA sequences code for this CDR3. V and J are TRBV30 and TRBJ1-3; no reliable D call. Germline V CDR1 and CDR2: GTSNPN, SVGIG (reference sequence). CDR3 size: 11 residues. Trimming pared 2 bases from V and 2 bases from J, leaving 1 base between. The CDR3 here is CAWSPGNTIYF. The CDR3 DNA reads TGTGCCTGGAGTCCTGGAAACACCATATATTTT.

V is TRBV2 and J is TRBJ1-4; TRBD1 is a possible D gene (5 bases). Germline CDR1 SNHLY, CDR2 FYNNEI. With 3 bases removed from V and 9 bases from J, the gap between germline ends came to 20 bases. The CDR3 loop spans 16 amino acids. CDR3 amino acids: CASSEMLTTAGKKLFF. The CDR3 DNA sequence: TGTGCCAGCAGTGAGATGCTCACGACAGCTGGGAAAAAACTGTTTTTT.

The chain uses TRBV18 and TRBJ1-5; D call uncertain. Trimming removed 3 bases from V and 5 bases from J, with 11 bases in between. CDR3 length: 14 amino acids. Germline loops: CDR1 KGHSH, CDR2 LQKENI. The chain's CDR3 is CASSPRQGDQPQHF. CDR3 bases: TGTGCCAGCTCACCTAGACAAGGCGATCAGCCCCAGCATTTT.

This chain links TRBV9 with TRBJ1-1; 11 bases align to TRBD1. The V gene's germline CDR1 is SGDLS and CDR2 YYNGEE. The CDR3 extends over 15 amino acids. The trim removed 4 bases at V and 7 bases at J, leaving 9 bases unmatched. CDR3 residues: CASSSRTGGRGEAFF. The CDR3 nucleotides are TGTGCCAGCAGCTCCAGGACAGGGGGCCGGGGTGAAGCTTTCTTT.

CDR3 in DNA: TGTGCCAGCACCACTTCTTGGCTCACTGAAGCTTTCTTT. Translating it yields CASTTSWLTEAFF. This chain links TRBV7-2 with TRBJ1-1; D is undetermined. Germline V gives CDR1 SGHTA, CDR2 FQGNSA. The length of the CDR3 is 13 residues. The V end lost 7 bases, the J end lost 4 bases, and 13 bases lay between the germline ends. Complete variable domain (other parts from reference TRBV7-2 and TRBJ1-1): GAGVSQSPSNKVTEKGKDVELRCDPISGHTALYWYRQSLGQGLEFLIYFQGNSAPDKSGLPSDRFSAERTGGSVSTLTIQRTQQEDSAVYLCASTTSWLTEAFFGQGTRLTVV.

The chain employs TRBV10-1 and TRBJ1-5; a weak D match, TRBD1 (5 bases). Germline V gene lookup returns CDR1 WNHNN and CDR2 SYGVQD (reference sequence). CDR3 length: 15 residues. Deletions cut 3 bases from V and 3 bases from J, with 12 bases between. CDR3 bases: TGCGCCAGCAGTGATTCATCAGGGTCCAATCAGCCCCAGCATTTT. Its protein is CASSDSSGSNQPQHF.

The chain carries TRBV7-9 and TRBJ1-1, with D unclear. Trimming removed 1 base from V and 6 bases from J, with 12 bases in between. Germline loops: CDR1 SEHNR, CDR2 FQNEAQ (reference sequence). There are 14 residues in the CDR3. CDR3 sequence reads: CASSLDYSSSEAFF. The CDR3 nucleotides are TGTGCCAGCAGCTTAGATTACAGTTCCTCTGAAGCTTTCTTT.

V and J are TRBV11-2 and TRBJ1-3; no firm D call. The germline V gene encodes CDR1 SGHAT and CDR2 FQNNGV. The ends were cut back, 3 bases at V and 0 bases at J, with 6 bases in the middle. The CDR3 spans 14 residues. The CDR3 region has the DNA TGTGCCAGCAGCTTCTGGAGCTCTGGAAACACCATATATTTT. It is translated as CASSFWSSGNTIYF.

This clone was seen only once. V is TRBV29-1 and J is TRBJ1-3; D remains unclear. The CDR3 extends over 14 amino acids. V gave up 5 bases and J gave up 8 bases, with 19 bases separating them. Germline CDR1 is SQVTM and CDR2 is ANQGSEA. CDR3 sequence: CSVYDGGGLDTIYF. As DNA, the CDR3 is TGCAGCGTTTACGACGGTGGTGGGTTGGACACCATATATTTT.

The J gene is TRBJ1-1, the V gene TRBV7-9; no reliable D call. The CDR3 sequence is 14 residues long. The V gene's germline CDR1 is SEHNR and CDR2 FQNEAQ (reference sequence). Trimming took 4 bases from V and 5 from J, leaving 14 bases between them. The CDR3 region has the DNA TGTGCCAGCAGCTCACTTTTGGAGCGGACTGAAGCTTTCTTT. Translating gives CASSSLLERTEAFF.

This sequence joins TRBV30 and TRBJ2-7, with 7 bases identical to TRBD2. The CDR3 is made up of 12 amino acids. Germline CDR1 GTSNPN, CDR2 SVGIG (reference sequence). V lost 3 bases and J lost 8; bases outside the gene matches: 7. CDR3 coding DNA: TGTGCCTGGAGGACGGGGGGTGGGAAGCAGTACTTC. This translates into CAWRTGGGKQYF. Looking up the rest from reference TRBV30 and TRBJ2-7 gives the full variable domain: SQTIHQWPATLVQPVGSPLSLECTVEGTSNPNLYWYRQAAGRGLQLLFYSVGIGQISSEVPQNLSASRPQDRQFILSSKKLLLSDSGFYLCAWRTGGGKQYFGPGTRLTVT.

The chain links TRBV7-9 to TRBJ1-1; D not resolved. The V end was cut by 1 base, the J end by 5 bases, with 8 bases between. The CDR3 is 13 residues long. Germline lookup yields CDR1 SEHNR and CDR2 FQNEAQ (reference sequence). CDR3 sequence reads: CASSLVVLTEAFF. The DNA for the CDR3 is TGTGCCAGCAGCTTAGTGGTTCTGACTGAAGCTTTCTTT.

V and J are TRBV6-1 and TRBJ1-5; no reliable D call. This CDR3 is 15 amino acids long. The germline V gene has CDR1 MNHNS and CDR2 SASEGT. Trimming shortened V by 5 bases and J by 0 bases, and 11 bases separated the two germline ends. DNA of the CDR3: TGTGCCAGCAGTACACCGGGTAATAGCAATCAGCCCCAGCATTTT. Its translation: CASSTPGNSNQPQHF.

This rearrangement joins TRBV19 to TRBJ1-1; the D is unclear. Trimming left V 4 bases short and J 0 bases short, with 6 bases between. Germline V CDR1 and CDR2: LNHDA, SQIVND (reference sequence). The CDR3 is 13 residues long. In DNA form, the CDR3 reads TGTGCCAGTAGTAGTCAGTTGAACACTGAAGCTTTCTTT. Its translation is CASSSQLNTEAFF.

This rearrangement joins TRBV11-2 to TRBJ1-6; D remains unclear. The germline gives CDR1 SGHAT, CDR2 FQNNGV. This CDR3 has 13 amino acids. With 2 bases removed from V and 7 bases from J, the gap between germline ends came to 6 bases. CDR3 coding DNA: TGTGCCAGCAGCTTAATTTTGAATTCACCCCTCCACTTT. Amino acids: CASSLILNSPLHF.

The gene calls are TRBV6-5 and TRBJ2-2; perhaps TRBD1 as D (5 bases). In germline, CDR1 is MNHEY, CDR2 SVGAGI. The CDR3 is 15 amino acids. V was clipped by 6 bases and J by 6 bases, with 17 bases between them. Here the CDR3 DNA reads TGTGCCAGCAGACGACAGACCGGTCACCCCGGGGAGCTGTTTTTT. It is translated as CASRRQTGHPGELFF.

This chain connects TRBV14 to TRBJ2-3; the D gene could be TRBD1 or TRBD2 (5 bases each). The CDR3 extends over 17 amino acids. Between the trimmed V and J ends, which lost 3 bases and 7 bases, there was a span of 23 bases. CDR1 SGHDN and CDR2 FVKESK come from the germline V gene. The CDR3 spells CASSHRDGRRRMNTQYF. In DNA form, the CDR3 reads TGTGCCAGCAGCCATCGGGACGGACGCAGACGGATGAATACGCAGTATTTT.

The chain employs TRBV30 and TRBJ2-5; D gene unclear. Germline V gene lookup returns CDR1 GTSNPN and CDR2 SVGIG (reference sequence). V was pared by 2 bases and J by 0 bases, with 10 bases between. This CDR3 has 14 residues. The CDR3 DNA reads as TGTGCCTGGAGTACCCACCGGAACCAAGAGACCCAGTACTTC. This codes for CAWSTHRNQETQYF.

The chain joins TRBV5-1 to TRBJ1-5, with no clear D. In germline, CDR1 is SGHRS, CDR2 YFSETQ. V lost 1 base, J lost 2 bases, and 16 bases lay in between. The CDR3 spans 17 residues. DNA of the CDR3: TGCGCCAGCAGCTTGCTCCCAGGTCCGGCGGGCAATCAGCCCCAGCATTTT. Its protein product is CASSLLPGPAGNQPQHF.

The V call is TRBV30, the J call TRBJ1-2; TRBD1 matches 7 bases. V dropped 1 base and J dropped 8; count of bases not matched to a gene: 7. The germline V gene encodes CDR1 GTSNPN and CDR2 SVGIG (reference sequence). The CDR3 extends over 13 amino acids. The CDR3: CAWSATGEGGYTF. CDR3 in DNA: TGTGCCTGGAGTGCAACAGGGGAGGGAGGCTACACCTTC.